What follows are 27 T cell receptor beta chains derived from one specimen sequenced in a study of blood T cell repertoires in COVID-19. TCRdb keeps only in-frame clones here, not all; method: immunoSEQ multiplex PCR. Here the sample spans roughly 250,000 clones, around 82% being singletons. Sequenced: peripheral blood. Receptors were obtained from a person between 65 and 79 years old with COVID-19, enrolled during active disease.

The V gene is TRBV5-5, the J gene TRBJ2-1; no definite D call. The CDR3 runs to 16 residues. V dropped 4 bases and J dropped 7 bases, with 21 bases sitting between them. Germline values: CDR1 SGHKS, CDR2 YYEKEE (reference sequence). CDR3 coding DNA: TGTGCCAGCAGCCCCCGGGTCGAGACCTGGTGGAATGAGCAGTTCTTC. Translating gives CASSPRVETWWNEQFF.

The gene calls are TRBV4-3 and TRBJ2-3; TRBD2 is a possible D gene (5 bases). The V end was cut by 0 bases, the J end by 8 bases, with 21 bases between. Germline V lookup: CDR1 LGHNA, CDR2 YSLEER. The CDR3 contains 17 residues. The CDR3 coding sequence is TGCGCCAGCAGCCAAGATGAACCGCATGCGGGTCACGTTACGCAGTATTTT. Its protein is CASSQDEPHAGHVTQYF.

CDR3 coding DNA: TGCAGTGCTAGTACCTTGAGCGGGAGAATCAATGAGCAGTTCTTC. The encoded protein is CSASTLSGRINEQFF. The V call is TRBV20-1, the J call TRBJ2-1, with 8 nucleotides matching TRBD2. The germline gives CDR1 DFQATT, CDR2 SNEGSKA (reference sequence). CDR3 length equals 15 residues. Unmatched junction bases numbered 10, after V lost 3 bases and J lost 6 bases.

The chain employs TRBV6-2 or TRBV6-3 and TRBJ2-2; TRBD2 matches at 9 bases. This CDR3 region has 16 residues. The V gene's germline CDR1 is MNHEY and CDR2 SVGEGT. V lost 5 bases, J lost 0 bases, and 4 bases stayed unmatched. CDR3 in amino acids: CASSLTSGANTGELFF. The CDR3 DNA is TGTGCCAGCAGTCTGACTAGCGGAGCGAACACCGGGGAGCTGTTTTTT.

V gene TRBV28 combines with J gene TRBJ1-2; D might be TRBD1 (5 bases). The CDR3 has 17 amino acids. Between the trimmed V and J ends, which lost 3 bases and 2 bases, there was a span of 19 bases. Per the germline V gene, CDR1 is MDHEN and CDR2 is SYDVKM. CDR3 coding DNA: TGTGCCAGCAGTTTTACGGGACTGGAGTGGGTAAACTATGGCTACACCTTC. This translates into CASSFTGLEWVNYGYTF.

The CDR3 DNA follows: TGTGCCAGTAGAGCTTCCCGCACGGGAAACAATGAGCAGTTCTTC. Translating gives CASRASRTGNNEQFF. This rearrangement joins TRBV19 to TRBJ2-1; the D gene is possibly TRBD2 (5 bases). Between the trimmed V and J ends, which lost 6 bases and 5 bases, there was a span of 17 bases. Germline CDR1 LNHDA, CDR2 SQIVND (reference sequence). The CDR3 length is 15 residues.

The sample holds one count of this clone. The chain is built from TRBV2 and TRBJ1-6; D is ambiguous. The V gene's germline CDR1 is SNHLY and CDR2 FYNNEI. Trimming shortened V by 1 base and J by 6 bases, and 19 bases separated the two germline ends. The length of the CDR3 is 18 residues. CDR3 nucleotide sequence: TGTGCCAGCAGTGAAGACGCTGGCCCTCGGCGAGGTAATTCACCCCTCCACTTT. Its translation: CASSEDAGPRRGNSPLHF. Supplemented by reference TRBV2 and TRBJ1-6, the full variable domain reads EPEVTQTPSHQVTQMGQEVILRCVPISNHLYFYWYRQILGQKVEFLVSFYNNEISEKSEIFDDQFSVERPDGSNFTLKIRSTKLEDSAMYFCASSEDAGPRRGNSPLHFGNGTRLTVT.

The gene calls are TRBV2 and TRBJ1-2; 11 bases agree with TRBD1. Germline V gene lookup returns CDR1 SNHLY and CDR2 FYNNEI. The CDR3 extends over 14 amino acids. V lost 6 bases, J lost 7 bases, and 7 bases stayed unmatched. In DNA form, the CDR3 reads TGTGCCAGCAGCCGTGGACAGGGGGCAAGTGGCTACACCTTC. Encoded protein: CASSRGQGASGYTF. Filled out from reference TRBV2 and TRBJ1-2, the complete variable domain reads EPEVTQTPSHQVTQMGQEVILRCVPISNHLYFYWYRQILGQKVEFLVSFYNNEISEKSEIFDDQFSVERPDGSNFTLKIRSTKLEDSAMYFCASSRGQGASGYTFGSGTRLTVV.

V gene TRBV5-1 combines with J gene TRBJ2-5; 9 nucleotides line up with TRBD1. CDR3 length: 16 amino acids. The junction had 13 bases not matched to a gene; V was cut back by 6 bases and J by 4 bases. CDR1 and CDR2 (germline): SGHRS, YFSETQ. The CDR3 loop is CASNRNGDRVGETQYF. The CDR3 DNA reads as TGCGCCAGCAATCGTAACGGGGACAGGGTGGGAGAGACCCAGTACTTC.

V is TRBV27 and J is TRBJ2-1, with D perhaps matching TRBD2 (5 bases). The CDR3 consists of 13 residues. The germline CDR1 and CDR2 sequences are MNHEY and SMNVEV (reference sequence). Trimming took 6 bases from V and 0 from J, leaving 6 bases between them. The CDR3 DNA reads TGTGCCAGCAGGGGGAGCTCCTACAATGAGCAGTTCTTC. Protein: CASRGSSYNEQFF.

The chain links TRBV7-3 to TRBJ2-3, with TRBD2 matching over 9 bases. The J segment lost 6 bases and the V segment lost 2 bases, leaving 18 bases of the junction unmatched. The germline gives CDR1 SGHTA, CDR2 FQGTGA. The CDR3 covers 19 residues. CDR3 nucleotides: TGTGCCAGCAGCTTACTGGGTCGTTCTAGCGGGACCCGGGGCGATACGCAGTATTTT. This codes for CASSLLGRSSGTRGDTQYF.

The chain joins TRBV11-2 to TRBJ1-1; the match to TRBD1 covers 7 bases. The CDR3 spans 15 residues. CDR1 is SGHAT and CDR2 is FQNNGV in the germline V gene. V shed 5 bases, J shed 4 bases, and the junction held 10 bases outside the gene matches. Here the CDR3 reads CASSAGQVEGTEAFF. CDR3 nucleotides: TGTGCCAGCAGCGCCGGACAGGTGGAGGGCACTGAAGCTTTCTTT.

J is TRBJ1-1 and V is TRBV27; possibly TRBD1 for D (6 bases). This CDR3 contains 14 residues. The germline gives CDR1 MNHEY, CDR2 SMNVEV (reference sequence). Trimming left V 7 bases short and J 9 bases short, with 21 bases between. CDR3 sequence (DNA): TGTGCCAGCACCCCGGCGGGGGCGCATGGGAAAGCTTTCTTT. This codes for CASTPAGAHGKAFF.

This sequence joins TRBV5-1 and TRBJ2-3, with TRBD2 matching 8 bases. V lost 4 bases, J lost 8 bases, and 15 bases stayed unmatched. CDR3 length equals 16 residues. Germline lookup yields CDR1 SGHRS and CDR2 YFSETQ. The CDR3, as DNA: TGCGCCAGCAGCCCGAGTGCGGCGGGGGGTGGTGTTACGCAGTATTTT. Encoded protein: CASSPSAAGGGVTQYF.

This clone has just one count. The chain recombines TRBV7-9 with TRBJ2-5; 10 positions agree with TRBD2. CDR1 is SEHNR, CDR2 FQNEAQ, per germline (reference sequence). The CDR3 consists of 18 residues. The V gene end was trimmed by 5 bases and the J gene end by 2 bases; junction bases not matched to a gene: 14. CDR3 sequence (DNA): TGTGCCAGCAGCCTCAGGGGGCGAACTAGCGGGGTGCAAGAGACCCAGTACTTC. Translating it yields CASSLRGRTSGVQETQYF.

The chain carries TRBV30 and TRBJ1-2; possible D gene TRBD1, 6 bases. The germline V gene encodes CDR1 GTSNPN and CDR2 SVGIG (reference sequence). Trimming removed 4 bases from V and 4 bases from J, with 13 bases in between. The CDR3 covers 13 residues. In nucleotides, the CDR3 is TGTGCCTGGATGAAGGACAGAGGCTATGGCTACACCTTC. Protein: CAWMKDRGYGYTF. Variable domain in full (rest from reference TRBV30 and TRBJ1-2): SQTIHQWPATLVQPVGSPLSLECTVEGTSNPNLYWYRQAAGRGLQLLFYSVGIGQISSEVPQNLSASRPQDRQFILSSKKLLLSDSGFYLCAWMKDRGYGYTFGSGTRLTVV.

The chain links TRBV27 to TRBJ1-6; 8 nucleotides align to TRBD1. The V and J ends lost 6 bases and 5 bases, in that order; junction bases with no gene match: 9. The germline V gene has CDR1 MNHEY and CDR2 SMNVEV (reference sequence). The CDR3 is 16 residues long. CDR3: CASRQNRDRHNSPLHF. The CDR3 DNA reads TGTGCCAGCAGGCAAAACCGGGACAGGCATAATTCACCCCTCCACTTT.

This chain connects TRBV21-1 to TRBJ2-1; the D call of TRBD2 is as the table states it, not checked on the DNA. TRBV21-1 is reported as a pseudogene. The CDR3 is 16 residues long. CDR3 sequence reads: CASSKRGREILNEQFF. The CDR3 nucleotides are TGTGCCAGCAGCAAAAGAGGGCGGGAGATCCTCAATGAGCAGTTCTTC.

V gene TRBV18 combines with J gene TRBJ2-7; D is possibly TRBD2 (5 bases). Germline CDR1 reads KGHSH; CDR2 reads LQKENI. Trimming pared 3 bases from V and 3 bases from J, leaving 15 bases between. The CDR3 is 15 residues long. The CDR3: CASSPSGPTIYEQYF. In DNA form, the CDR3 reads TGTGCCAGCTCACCGAGCGGCCCTACCATCTACGAGCAGTACTTC.

Only a few counts were recorded for this clone. This chain uses TRBV11-3 with TRBJ2-1, with D tentatively TRBD2 (6 bases). Trimming cost V 2 bases and J 3 bases, with 11 bases left between them. Germline CDR1 and CDR2: SGHNT and YENEEA. This CDR3 has 15 amino acids. CDR3 nucleotides: TGTGCCAGCAGCTTATTCACGGGAGACTACAATGAGCAGTTCTTC. Its protein product is CASSLFTGDYNEQFF.

The chain carries TRBV10-1 and TRBJ1-4; maybe TRBD1 (6 bases). This CDR3 is 15 amino acids long. The germline gives CDR1 WNHNN, CDR2 SYGVQD (reference sequence). V was clipped by 10 bases and J by 8 bases, with 23 bases between them. The CDR3 is CATLTLDSPEEKLFF. The CDR3 region has the DNA TGCGCCACCCTGACCCTGGACAGCCCTGAAGAAAAACTGTTTTTT.

This chain uses TRBV11-2 with TRBJ1-3, with 7 bases lining up with TRBD1. CDR1 SGHAT and CDR2 FQNNGV come from the germline V gene. V shed 2 bases, J shed 0 bases, and the junction held 4 bases outside the gene matches. This CDR3 is 16 amino acids long. CDR3 in amino acids: CASSLSGTVSGNTIYF. CDR3 nucleotide sequence: TGTGCCAGCAGCTTATCCGGGACAGTCTCTGGAAACACCATATATTTT. The complete variable domain, with remaining parts taken from reference TRBV11-2 and TRBJ1-3, reads EAGVAQSPRYKIIEKRQSVAFWCNPISGHATLYWYQQILGQGPKLLIQFQNNGVVDDSQLPKDRFSAERLKGVDSTLKIQPAKLEDSAVYLCASSLSGTVSGNTIYFGEGSWLTVV.

The chain couples TRBV6-5 to TRBJ1-5; no definite D call. CDR1 and CDR2 from the germline V gene are MNHEY and SVGAGI. V lost 4 bases to trimming and J lost 3 bases, with 10 bases between them. There are 14 residues in the CDR3. CDR3 sequence reads: CASSSAMNNQPQHF. The CDR3 DNA reads as TGTGCCAGCAGTTCTGCGATGAACAATCAGCCCCAGCATTTT.

The chain is built from TRBV29-1 and TRBJ2-1; possible D gene TRBD2, 6 bases. Germline CDR1 and CDR2: SQVTM and ANQGSEA. V was pared by 6 bases and J by 5 bases, with 20 bases between. The CDR3 extends over 15 amino acids. The CDR3 nucleotides are TGCAGCGTGGAACGGCCGGGACTCAGACACAATGAGCAGTTCTTC. Protein product: CSVERPGLRHNEQFF.

This chain connects TRBV7-2 to TRBJ1-5; TRBD1 aligns across 7 bases. Germline CDR1 SGHTA, CDR2 FQGNSA. With 5 bases clipped from V and 4 bases from J, the junction kept 8 bases outside the gene matches. The CDR3 consists of 15 residues. CDR3 DNA: TGTGCCAGCAGCCCTGACAGGGCGGAAAATCAGCCCCAGCATTTT. As protein: CASSPDRAENQPQHF.

The chain carries TRBV7-2 and TRBJ2-2; perhaps TRBD1 as D (5 bases). The CDR3 spans 13 residues. Trimming stripped 4 bases from V and 5 bases from J, with 8 bases between. Germline V CDR1 and CDR2: SGHTA, FQGNSA. In DNA, the CDR3 is TGTGCCAGCAGCTCAGGGTGGACCGGGGAGCTGTTTTTT. This encodes CASSSGWTGELFF.

The J gene is TRBJ2-5, the V gene TRBV29-1; D might be TRBD2 (6 bases). The CDR3 extends over 15 amino acids. From germline, CDR1 is SQVTM and CDR2 ANQGSEA. Trimming shortened V by 3 bases and J by 2 bases, and 16 bases separated the two germline ends. The CDR3 spells CSVEVGGGRQETQYF. For the CDR3, the DNA is TGCAGCGTTGAGGTCGGGGGAGGTAGGCAAGAGACCCAGTACTTC.